The rows below give T cell receptor beta chains drawn from one sample of a study of a mutant IDH1 vaccine in newly diagnosed glioma. Assay: immunoSEQ multiplex PCR; the TCRdb copy retains only in-frame clones and omits some. This repertoire shows roughly 54,000 clones, 81% found once; its top ten account for more than 3%. Which antigens these TCRs recognize remains unknown. The specimen comprised PBMCs, sampled from a glioma patient whose treatment included an IDH1 peptide vaccine. These receptors all come from a man aged 25-45 years with glioma. Each CDR3 is given with its conserved first and last residue. The D gene is left open where the match is weak. Clone size is not always given. Where it is, it says once, few, many or a class for expanded clones.

TGTGCCAGCCCAAATCGGCAGGGAGAAGCTTTCTTT	CASPNRQGEAFF	NA	NA	TRBJ1-1	TRBV18
TGCGCCAGCAGCAGTAGAGGAAACACCATATATTTT	CASSSRGNTIYF	NA	NA	TRBJ1-3	TRBV5-4
TGTGCCACCAGCAGAGATGGCAGGGAAGCCCGCCAGCCCCAGCATTTT	CATSRDGREARQPQHF	NA	NA	TRBJ1-5	TRBV15
TGTGCCTGGAGTGTTTCAGGGACCTATGGCTACACCTTC	CAWSVSGTYGYTF	NA	NA	TRBJ1-2	TRBV30
TGTGCCAGCAGCCTTCGGGGGGGACAGCCTGAAGCTTTCTTT	CASSLRGGQPEAFF	TRBD1	few	TRBJ1-1	TRBV7-8
TGTGCCAGCAGTCCCATTGGTCGTAGCAATCAGCCCCAGCATTTT	CASSPIGRSNQPQHF	NA	NA	TRBJ1-5	TRBV6-6
TGTGCCAGCAGGGAAGACACGTATCAGCCCCAGCATTTT	CASREDTYQPQHF	NA	NA	TRBJ1-5	TRBV2
TGTGCCAGCAGCCCGGGACTAGCGGGGGGAATCTCCTACGAGCAGTACTTC	CASSPGLAGGISYEQYF	TRBD2	NA	TRBJ2-7	TRBV7-9
TGTGCCAGCAGCTTGAGACTCACGAGGGACAATCAGCCCCAGCATTTT	CASSLRLTRDNQPQHF	NA	NA	TRBJ1-5	TRBV5-6
TGCGCCAGCAGCCCCCAAATAGCGGGGGGGCAAGAGACCCAGTACTTC	CASSPQIAGGQETQYF	TRBD2	NA	TRBJ2-5	TRBV4-1
TGTGCCAGCAGCCTACGGGACAGGCGTTTCACCCCCTACGAGCAGTACTTC	CASSLRDRRFTPYEQYF	TRBD1	once	TRBJ2-7	TRBV11-2
TGTGCCAGCAGTTTACGCCTAGGGGAGGACACTGAAGCTTTCTTT	CASSLRLGEDTEAFF	NA	NA	TRBJ1-1	TRBV27
TGTGCCAGCAAGAACCGGGACGGGAACACCGGGGAGCTGTTTTTT	CASKNRDGNTGELFF	NA	once	TRBJ2-2	TRBV2
TGCAGCGTTGAAGATCTATGGGTGAATGAGCAGTTCTTC	CSVEDLWVNEQFF	NA	NA	TRBJ2-1	TRBV29-1
TGTGCCAGCAGCGGGACCACAGTTACCTACGAGCAGTACTTC	CASSGTTVTYEQYF	NA	NA	TRBJ2-7	TRBV13
TGTGCCAGCAGCTTGGGGGGCAGCTATAATGAAAAACTGTTTTTT	CASSLGGSYNEKLFF	NA	NA	TRBJ1-4	TRBV5-4
TGTGCCAGCTCACTCAAGGGCGAAACTCGGTCGCTAGCCAAAAACATTCAGTACTTC	CASSLKGETRSLAKNIQYF	NA	NA	TRBJ2-4	TRBV18
TGCGCCAGCAGCCTTCAGGGGAATTCACCCCTCCACTTT	CASSLQGNSPLHF	NA	NA	TRBJ1-6	TRBV4-1
TGTGCCAGCAGACCCGTCGCGACTAGCAATGAGCAGTTCTTC	CASRPVATSNEQFF	NA	few	TRBJ2-1	TRBV9
TGTGCCATCAGTGGTACAGGGGACACCGGGGAGCTGTTTTTT	CAISGTGDTGELFF	TRBD1	NA	TRBJ2-2	TRBV10-3
TGTGCCAGCAAAGCGGGGGGCTACGAGCAGTACTTC	CASKAGGYEQYF	TRBD2	NA	TRBJ2-7	TRBV2
TGCAGCGCTGGGATCGGGAGTGGTACGGGGGCCCAGCATTTT	CSAGIGSGTGAQHF	NA	few	TRBJ1-5	TRBV29-1